This entry features one T cell receptor (beta chain) sequence. The antigen is unknown. Assay: immunoSEQ multiplex PCR; the TCRdb copy retains only in-frame clones and omits some. The sample yields 27,000 or so clones, around 86% seen once. Trimming left V 1 base short and J 5 bases short, with 17 bases between. CDR1 is LGHNA and CDR2 is YNFKEQ in the germline V gene. The CDR3 is made up of 17 amino acids. This sample was included in a study of T cells in narcolepsy. Study-wide background: Donors had narcolepsy type 1 or type 2, or were healthy controls.

General observations from the study: In some patient and control memory CD4+ samples, autoreactive clones were absent. Blood of same and different patients, but not healthy controls, reportedly held recurring autoreactive clonotypes. Same-patient CSF and blood CD4+ T cell clonotypes included HCRT-specific and TRIB2-specific autoreactive ones.

The chain is built from TRBV4-2 and TRBJ2-2, with a weak D call TRBD2 (6 bases). Material: CD45RA- memory CD4+ T cells from PBMCs. This clonotype originated in a human donor with narcolepsy. CDR3 amino acids: CASSQVETSPRTGELFF. The CDR3 coding sequence is TGTGCCAGCAGCCAAGTTGAAACTAGCCCAAGGACCGGGGAGCTGTTTTTT.